These 29 T cell receptor beta chains were all obtained from the same sample, sequenced in a study of cytomegalovirus exposure and HLA in healthy donors. The PCR used 60 Vbeta and 13 Jbeta primers. Data came from immunoSEQ multiplex PCR; TCRdb stores just in-frame clones and leaves some out. The table includes fewer than 80,000 clones, under 85% detected once. Sequencing was carried out using PBMCs. These receptors all stem from a woman in her sixties or seventies in good health and CMV-seropositive.

The chain links TRBV5-1 to TRBJ2-2; 11 bases agree with TRBD1. The CDR3 contains 15 residues. The V and J ends lost 6 bases and 6 bases, in that order; junction bases with no gene match: 7. Germline loops: CDR1 SGHRS, CDR2 YFSETQ. The CDR3 sequence: CASTKGQGAAGELFF. The CDR3 DNA reads as TGCGCCAGCACCAAAGGACAGGGGGCGGCCGGGGAGCTGTTTTTT.

This chain connects TRBV11-2 to TRBJ1-2; 10 nucleotides align to TRBD1. The CDR3 is 14 amino acids. Germline trimming cut 7 bases from V and 2 bases from J; bases unmatched to any gene: 4. Germline CDR1 SGHAT, CDR2 FQNNGV. The CDR3 loop reads CASTPTGGNYGYTF. The DNA for the CDR3 is TGTGCCAGCACCCCGACAGGGGGCAACTATGGCTACACCTTC.

The J gene is TRBJ1-2, the V gene TRBV5-6; D is possibly TRBD1 (5 bases). Germline-derived CDR1 and CDR2 are SGHDT and YYEEEE. The germline V and J ends were trimmed by 3 bases and 3 bases, with 9 bases remaining between them. CDR3 length: 13 residues. The CDR3 reads CASSSQAHYGYTF. CDR3 sequence (DNA): TGTGCCAGCAGCTCACAGGCTCACTATGGCTACACCTTC.

As regards this clone: Distinct nucleotide sequences in the sample also encode this CDR3. The chain employs TRBV30 and TRBJ1-5; TRBD1 matches 7 bases. This CDR3 region has 14 residues. Germline-derived CDR1 and CDR2 are GTSNPN and SVGIG (reference sequence). V trimming: 2 bases; J trimming: 2 bases; junction bases outside the gene matches: 3. CDR3 sequence: CAWSLTGGNQPQHF. CDR3 sequence (DNA): TGTGCCTGGAGTCTTACAGGGGGCAATCAGCCCCAGCATTTT.

Worth noting for this clone: The CDR3 carries no conserved terminal phenylalanine or tryptophan, so it likely arises from a read error. This same CDR3 is encoded by further DNA sequences in the sample. This chain joins TRBV30 and TRBJ2-2; TRBD2 might be the D (5 bases). In germline, CDR1 is GTSNPN, CDR2 SVGIG (reference sequence). The CDR3 is 13 amino acids. The CDR3 region has the DNA TGTGCCTGGGATGTCCCGGAGACCGGGGAACTGTTTTGT. This gives the protein CAWDVPETGELFC.

About this clone itself: This may be a read error, as it is one base from a much larger clone. The rearrangement links TRBV11-3 to TRBJ1-1, with a weak D call TRBD1 (5 bases). CDR1 and CDR2 (germline): SGHNT, YENEEA. The V and J ends lost 5 bases and 0 bases respectively, with 7 bases between them. The CDR3 length is 13 residues. In DNA form, the CDR3 reads TGTGCCAGCAGCAGACAGTTGAACACTGAAGCTTTCTTT. Amino acid sequence: CASSRQLNTEAFF.

J is TRBJ2-3 and V is TRBV5-1; 9 bases align to TRBD1. The CDR3 runs 16 residues. CDR1 SGHRS and CDR2 YFSETQ come from the germline V gene. V lost 3 bases to trimming and J lost 4 bases; unmatched junction nucleotides: 9. CDR3 residues: CASSSNTGGAPDTQYF. The CDR3, as DNA: TGCGCCAGCAGCTCAAACACAGGGGGCGCCCCAGATACGCAGTATTTT.

This sequence joins TRBV6-6 and TRBJ2-5, with 7 bases aligning to TRBD2. The CDR3 is 16 residues long. Germline CDR1 reads MNHNY; CDR2 reads SVGAGI (reference sequence). The trim removed 0 bases at V and 1 base at J, leaving 5 bases unmatched. CDR3 loop: CASSYSSGGGQETQYF. DNA of the CDR3: TGTGCCAGCAGTTACTCGAGTGGGGGGGGCCAAGAGACCCAGTACTTC.

This clone was recorded once. The chain combines TRBV19 with TRBJ1-5; the D is unclear. The V end lost 4 bases, the J end lost 0 bases, and 4 bases lay between the germline ends. The CDR3 length is 13 residues. Germline V CDR1 and CDR2: LNHDA, SQIVND (reference sequence). This chain's CDR3 is CASSRASNQPQHF. The CDR3 DNA sequence: TGTGCCAGTAGTAGGGCTAGCAATCAGCCCCAGCATTTT.

The chain uses TRBV11-2 and TRBJ2-7; 7 bases agree with TRBD1. The CDR3 runs 14 residues. CDR1 is SGHAT and CDR2 is FQNNGV in the germline V gene. Trimming removed 4 bases from V and 2 bases from J; junction bases left unmatched: 5. The CDR3 DNA follows: TGTGCCAGCAGCTCTCGACAGGGAGCCTACGAGCAGTACTTC. Protein sequence: CASSSRQGAYEQYF.

The rearrangement uses TRBV5-1 and TRBJ2-7; 11 bases fit TRBD1. Germline V gives CDR1 SGHRS, CDR2 YFSETQ. This CDR3 contains 15 residues. With V trimmed by 3 bases and J by 3 bases, 5 bases remained unmatched. CDR3 in amino acids: CASSSYGTGGYEQYF. The CDR3 DNA follows: TGCGCCAGCAGCTCCTACGGGACAGGGGGCTACGAGCAGTACTTC.

The rearrangement joins TRBV21-1 to TRBJ1-5; the table names TRBD1, a call not compared with the DNA. TRBV21-1 is classified as a pseudogene. CDR3 length: 12 amino acids. The CDR3 sequence is CASNAGYQPQHF. Here the CDR3 DNA reads TGTGCCAGCAACGCAGGTTATCAGCCCCAGCATTTT.

The chain is built from TRBV9 and TRBJ2-3, with 7 bases that match TRBD1. The trim removed 4 bases at V and 4 bases at J, leaving 6 bases unmatched. The CDR3 extends over 14 amino acids. CDR1 SGDLS and CDR2 YYNGEE come from the germline V gene. The CDR3 protein is CASSPGGRADTQYF. Here the CDR3 DNA reads TGTGCCAGCAGCCCAGGGGGTCGGGCAGATACGCAGTATTTT.

The CDR3 sequence is CASSQETSGGAGDTQYF. CDR3 coding DNA: TGCGCCAGCAGCCAAGAGACTAGCGGGGGGGCGGGAGATACGCAGTATTTT. The chain links TRBV4-1 to TRBJ2-3, with 14 bases aligning to TRBD2. Germline assignment: CDR1 MGHRA and CDR2 YSYEKL. Trimming at V came to 0 bases and at J to 5 bases, leaving 4 bases not matched to a gene. The CDR3 has 17 amino acids.

In this sample, this clone turned up a few times. The chain combines TRBV5-1 with TRBJ2-1, with TRBD2 identical over 9 bases. The CDR3 sequence is 16 residues long. The V gene end was trimmed by 4 bases and the J gene end by 10 bases; junction bases not matched to a gene: 15. CDR1 and CDR2 from the germline V gene are SGHRS and YFSETQ. CDR3 nucleotides: TGCGCCAGCAGCCCCCTTATGGGCGGGAGGGCCCGGGAGCAGTTCTTC. Translated: CASSPLMGGRAREQFF.

The genes are TRBV9 and TRBJ1-2, with 10 bases aligning to TRBD1. CDR3 length: 16 residues. Germline V gives CDR1 SGDLS, CDR2 YYNGEE. V dropped 0 bases and J dropped 8; count of bases not matched to a gene: 10. This CDR3 reads CASSVEDRGLRSGYTF. CDR3 nucleotides: TGTGCCAGCAGCGTAGAAGACAGGGGGCTTCGGTCCGGCTACACCTTC.

This sequence joins TRBV6-5 and TRBJ1-3; D may be TRBD1 (5 bases). The germline V and J ends were trimmed by 5 bases and 4 bases, with 9 bases remaining between them. The CDR3 covers 13 residues. Germline V CDR1 and CDR2: MNHEY, SVGAGI. The CDR3 sequence: CASSAGGGNTIYF. For the CDR3, the DNA is TGTGCCAGCAGTGCCGGGGGAGGAAACACCATATATTTT.

The chain carries TRBV9 and TRBJ2-2, with D possibly TRBD2 on 6 matching bases. Deletions cut 0 bases from V and 6 bases from J, with 12 bases between. Germline CDR1 and CDR2: SGDLS and YYNGEE. The CDR3 covers 15 residues. This chain's CDR3 is CASSVGAGVPGELFF. The CDR3 DNA sequence: TGTGCCAGCAGCGTAGGAGCGGGTGTCCCCGGGGAGCTGTTTTTT.

The chain joins TRBV6-6 to TRBJ1-4; a possible D gene is TRBD1 (6 bases). The V end was cut by 5 bases, the J end by 8 bases, with 15 bases between. Germline V lookup: CDR1 MNHNY, CDR2 SVGAGI (reference sequence). The CDR3 spans 14 residues. CDR3 DNA: TGTGCCAGCAGTCCGGGGACAAGCGTAGAAAAACTGTTTTTT. Protein sequence: CASSPGTSVEKLFF.

The chain joins TRBV18 to TRBJ1-4; D gene uncertain. The CDR3 extends over 13 amino acids. V lost 3 bases to trimming and J lost 7 bases, with 9 bases between them. Germline CDR1 reads KGHSH; CDR2 reads LQKENI. CDR3 in DNA: TGTGCCAGCTCACCGATACGGGGTGAAAAACTGTTTTTT. Translated: CASSPIRGEKLFF.

CDR3 in DNA: TGTGCCTGGAGCCTAGGACAGGTCTACGAGCAGTACTTC. Translation: CAWSLGQVYEQYF. The gene calls are TRBV30 and TRBJ2-7, with 7 bases lining up with TRBD1. The CDR3 covers 13 residues. The trim removed 3 bases at V and 3 bases at J, leaving 5 bases unmatched. The germline V gene encodes CDR1 GTSNPN and CDR2 SVGIG (reference sequence).

The chain has TRBV29-1 and TRBJ2-3; 7 nucleotides agree with TRBD2. Trimming cost V 7 bases and J 4 bases; bases outside gene matches: 14. Germline-derived CDR1 and CDR2 are SQVTM and ANQGSEA. This CDR3 has 15 residues. CDR3: CSGTQLREGPDTQYF. The CDR3 nucleotides are TGCAGCGGCACGCAACTCAGGGAGGGCCCAGATACGCAGTATTTT.

V is TRBV6-6 and J is TRBJ2-2, with 7 bases identical to TRBD1. In germline, CDR1 is MNHNY, CDR2 SVGAGI (reference sequence). The V and J ends lost 6 bases and 4 bases, in that order; junction bases with no gene match: 8. This CDR3 comprises 15 residues. CDR3 region: CASRVGQDGTGELFF. CDR3 sequence (DNA): TGTGCCAGCAGGGTCGGACAGGATGGCACCGGGGAGCTGTTTTTT.

The chain links TRBV28 to TRBJ1-2; D is possibly TRBD1 (5 bases). Germline CDR1 is MDHEN and CDR2 is SYDVKM. The CDR3 contains 11 residues. Deletions cut 5 bases from V and 14 bases from J, with 15 bases between. CDR3 bases: TGTGCCAGCAGTAACAGTGGGGGGGGAACCTTC. Translating it yields CASSNSGGGTF.

V is TRBV10-1 and J is TRBJ2-7, with 7 bases fitting TRBD1. CDR1 is WNHNN and CDR2 is SYGVQD in the germline V gene (reference sequence). The CDR3 spans 16 residues. With V trimmed by 2 bases and J by 2 bases, 9 bases remained unmatched. The CDR3 DNA is TGCGCCAGCAGTGAGGGTACAGGGGAACTTCCCTACGAGCAGTACTTC. It specifies CASSEGTGELPYEQYF.

The rearrangement joins TRBV7-9 to TRBJ2-5; 12 bases map to TRBD2. The CDR3 length is 14 residues. CDR1 is SEHNR, CDR2 FQNEAQ, per germline (reference sequence). V gave up 5 bases and J gave up 4 bases; unmatched junction bases: 2. The CDR3 loop is CASSLGLAGETQYF. DNA for the CDR3: TGTGCCAGCAGCCTGGGACTAGCGGGAGAGACCCAGTACTTC. Drawing the rest from reference TRBV7-9 and TRBJ2-5, the complete variable domain is DTGVSQNPRHKITKRGQNVTFRCDPISEHNRLYWYRQTLGQGPEFLTYFQNEAQLEKSRLLSDRFSAERPKGSFSTLEIQRTEQGDSAMYLCASSLGLAGETQYFGPGTRLLVL.

The rearrangement joins TRBV7-2 to TRBJ1-2; D perhaps matches TRBD1 (6 bases). The CDR3 spans 15 residues. V lost 1 base and J lost 3, with 12 bases in between. Germline CDR1 reads SGHTA; CDR2 reads FQGNSA. This chain's CDR3 is CASSLGATGYYGYTF. The CDR3 DNA reads as TGTGCCAGCAGCTTAGGGGCGACAGGCTACTATGGCTACACCTTC.

The J gene is TRBJ2-1, the V gene TRBV10-2, with a possible D match to TRBD1 (6 bases). Looked up from germline, CDR1 is WSHSY and CDR2 is SAAADI. The V and J ends lost 6 bases and 3 bases respectively, with 15 bases between them. The CDR3 spans 15 residues. CDR3 sequence (DNA): TGCGCCAGCAGCCGTTCGGCAGGGGTCTACAATGAGCAGTTCTTC. This translates into CASSRSAGVYNEQFF.

This chain joins TRBV18 and TRBJ1-2, with 7 positions matching TRBD1. V dropped 2 bases and J dropped 0; count of bases not matched to a gene: 3. CDR3 length: 15 residues. Germline CDR1 and CDR2: KGHSH and LQKENI. Here the CDR3 reads CASSPGTDSNYGYTF. CDR3 sequence (DNA): TGTGCCAGCTCACCAGGGACAGATTCTAACTATGGCTACACCTTC.